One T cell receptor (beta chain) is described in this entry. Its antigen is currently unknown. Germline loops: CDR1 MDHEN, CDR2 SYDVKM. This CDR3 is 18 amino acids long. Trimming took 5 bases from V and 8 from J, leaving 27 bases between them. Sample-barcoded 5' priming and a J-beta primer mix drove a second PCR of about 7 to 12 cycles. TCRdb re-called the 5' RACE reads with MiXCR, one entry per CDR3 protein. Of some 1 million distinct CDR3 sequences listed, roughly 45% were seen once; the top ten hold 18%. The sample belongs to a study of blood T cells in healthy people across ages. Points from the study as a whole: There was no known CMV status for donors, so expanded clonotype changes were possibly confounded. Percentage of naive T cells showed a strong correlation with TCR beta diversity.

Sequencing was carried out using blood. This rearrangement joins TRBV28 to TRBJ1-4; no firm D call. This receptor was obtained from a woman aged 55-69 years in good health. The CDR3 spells CASSPFLRFGKTFEKLFF. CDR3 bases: TGTGCCAGCAGTCCCTTCTTAAGGTTCGGGAAAACATTCGAAAAACTGTTTTTT.